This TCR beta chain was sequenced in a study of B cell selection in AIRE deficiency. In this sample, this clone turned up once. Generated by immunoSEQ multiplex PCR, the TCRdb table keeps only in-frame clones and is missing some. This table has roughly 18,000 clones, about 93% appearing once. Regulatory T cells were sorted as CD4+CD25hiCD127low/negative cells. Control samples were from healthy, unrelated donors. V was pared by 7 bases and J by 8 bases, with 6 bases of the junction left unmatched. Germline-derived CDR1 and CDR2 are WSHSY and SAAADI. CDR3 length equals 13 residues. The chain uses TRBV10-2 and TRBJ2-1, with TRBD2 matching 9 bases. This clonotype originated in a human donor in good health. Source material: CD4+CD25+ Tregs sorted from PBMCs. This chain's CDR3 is CASNGGRAYEQFF. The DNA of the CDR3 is TGCGCCAGCAACGGCGGGAGGGCTTATGAGCAGTTCTTC.